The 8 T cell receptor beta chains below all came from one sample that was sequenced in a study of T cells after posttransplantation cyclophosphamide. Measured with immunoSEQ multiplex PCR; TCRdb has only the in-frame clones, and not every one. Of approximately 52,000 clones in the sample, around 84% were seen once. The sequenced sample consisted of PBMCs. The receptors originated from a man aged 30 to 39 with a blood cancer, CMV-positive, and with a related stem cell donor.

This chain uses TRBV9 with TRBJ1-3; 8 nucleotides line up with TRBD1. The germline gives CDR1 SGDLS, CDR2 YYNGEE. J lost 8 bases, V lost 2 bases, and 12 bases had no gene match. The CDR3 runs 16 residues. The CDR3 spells CASSVTGVPSSYTIYF. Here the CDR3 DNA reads TGTGCCAGCAGCGTGACAGGGGTCCCCTCTTCCTACACCATATATTTT.

CDR3 residues: CASSRTSGSSYEQYF. CDR3 sequence (DNA): TGTGCCAGCAGCCGGACTAGCGGGAGCTCCTACGAGCAGTACTTC. The chain has TRBV2 and TRBJ2-7; 13 bases agree with TRBD2. V lost 6 bases, J lost 0 bases, and 2 bases stayed unmatched. The CDR3 sequence is 15 residues long. Germline V gene sequence: CDR1 SNHLY, CDR2 FYNNEI.

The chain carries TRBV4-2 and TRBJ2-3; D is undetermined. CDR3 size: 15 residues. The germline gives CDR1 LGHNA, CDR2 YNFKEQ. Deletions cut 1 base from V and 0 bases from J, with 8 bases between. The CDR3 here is CASSQGTYSTDTQYF. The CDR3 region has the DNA TGTGCCAGCAGCCAAGGCACATATAGCACAGATACGCAGTATTTT.

The CDR3: CASSQEGQGSSYEQYF. As DNA, the CDR3 is TGCGCCAGCAGCCAAGAAGGGCAGGGGAGTAGCTACGAGCAGTACTTC. The V and J genes are TRBV4-1 and TRBJ2-7; tentative D call: TRBD1 (6 bases). V lost 0 bases to trimming and J lost 3 bases, with 15 bases between them. The germline CDR1 and CDR2 sequences are MGHRA and YSYEKL. The CDR3 runs to 16 residues.

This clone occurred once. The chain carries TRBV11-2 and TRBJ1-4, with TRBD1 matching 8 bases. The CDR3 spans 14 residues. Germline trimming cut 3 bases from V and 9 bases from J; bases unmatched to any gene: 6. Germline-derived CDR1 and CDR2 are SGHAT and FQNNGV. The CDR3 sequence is CASSFSRGPKKLFF. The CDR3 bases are TGTGCCAGCAGCTTCTCCAGGGGGCCTAAAAAACTGTTTTTT.

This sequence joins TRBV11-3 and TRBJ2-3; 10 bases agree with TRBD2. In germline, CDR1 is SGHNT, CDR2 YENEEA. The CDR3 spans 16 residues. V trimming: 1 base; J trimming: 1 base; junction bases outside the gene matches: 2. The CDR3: CASSLVAGGRTDTQYF. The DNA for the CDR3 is TGTGCCAGCAGCTTAGTAGCGGGAGGCCGCACAGATACGCAGTATTTT. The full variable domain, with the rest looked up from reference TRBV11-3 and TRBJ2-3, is EAGVVQSPRYKIIEKKQPVAFWCNPISGHNTLYWYLQNLGQGPELLIRYENEEAVDDSQLPKDRFSAERLKGVDSTLKIQPAELGDSAVYLCASSLVAGGRTDTQYFGPGTRLTVL.

The CDR3 protein is CASSYLTSGRAAELFF. DNA of the CDR3: TGTGCCAGCAGCTATTTGACTAGCGGGAGGGCCGCGGAGCTGTTTTTT. J is TRBJ2-2 and V is TRBV7-6, with 14 bases matching TRBD2. The germline V gene encodes CDR1 SGHVS and CDR2 FNYEAQ. Unmatched junction bases numbered 8, after V lost 4 bases and J lost 10 bases. The CDR3 totals 16 residues.

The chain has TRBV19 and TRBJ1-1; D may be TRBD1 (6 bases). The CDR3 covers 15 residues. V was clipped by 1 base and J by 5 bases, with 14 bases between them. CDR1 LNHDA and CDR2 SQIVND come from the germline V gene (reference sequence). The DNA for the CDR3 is TGTGCCAGTAGTATAGGTTCCAGGGGCAGGACTGAAGCTTTCTTT. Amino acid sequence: CASSIGSRGRTEAFF.